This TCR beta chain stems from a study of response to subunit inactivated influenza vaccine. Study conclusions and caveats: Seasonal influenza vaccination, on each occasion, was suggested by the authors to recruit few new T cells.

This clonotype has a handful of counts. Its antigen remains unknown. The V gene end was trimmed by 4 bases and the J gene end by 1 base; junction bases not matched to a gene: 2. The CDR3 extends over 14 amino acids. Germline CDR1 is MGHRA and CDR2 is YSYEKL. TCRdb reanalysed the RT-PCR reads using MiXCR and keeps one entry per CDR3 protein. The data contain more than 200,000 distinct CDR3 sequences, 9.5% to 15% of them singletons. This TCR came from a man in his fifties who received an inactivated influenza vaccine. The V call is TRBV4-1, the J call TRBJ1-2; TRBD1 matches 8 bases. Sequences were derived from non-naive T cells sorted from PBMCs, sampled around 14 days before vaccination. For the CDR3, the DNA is TGCGCCAGCAGCCGGGACAGGCTTAACTATGGCTACACCTTC. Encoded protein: CASSRDRLNYGYTF.